This TCR beta chain was captured in a study of T cell responses to AZD1222 COVID-19 vaccine. Libraries were prepared by immunoSEQ multiplex PCR; TCRdb keeps only in-frame clonotypes and omits some of them. Of fewer than 130,000 clones in the sample, around 94% were seen once. The germline V and J ends were trimmed by 5 bases and 4 bases, with 14 bases remaining between them. The CDR3 is made up of 15 amino acids. Germline CDR1 MNHEY, CDR2 SVGEGT. The chain recombines TRBV6-2 or TRBV6-3 with TRBJ2-2; tentative D call: TRBD2 (5 bases). The specimen comprised peripheral blood, sampled on day 0 of AZD1222 vaccination. This clonotype was obtained from an adult in good health. In DNA form, the CDR3 reads TGTGCCAGCAGTCGCGCCCGGACTCTCACCGGGGAGCTGTTTTTT. Protein product: CASSRARTLTGELFF.